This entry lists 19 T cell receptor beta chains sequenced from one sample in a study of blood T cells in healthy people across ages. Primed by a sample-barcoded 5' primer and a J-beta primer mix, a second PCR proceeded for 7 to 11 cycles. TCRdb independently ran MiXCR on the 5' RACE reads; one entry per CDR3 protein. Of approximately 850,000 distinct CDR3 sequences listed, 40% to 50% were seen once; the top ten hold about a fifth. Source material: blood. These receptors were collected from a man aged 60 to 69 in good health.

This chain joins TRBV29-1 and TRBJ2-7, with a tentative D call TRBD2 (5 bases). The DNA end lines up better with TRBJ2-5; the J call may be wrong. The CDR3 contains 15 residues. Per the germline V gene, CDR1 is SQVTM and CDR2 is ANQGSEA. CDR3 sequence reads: CSVEPRERARETQYF. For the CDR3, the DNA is TGCAGCGTTGAACCCCGAGAGAGGGCGCGGGAGACCCAGTACTTC.

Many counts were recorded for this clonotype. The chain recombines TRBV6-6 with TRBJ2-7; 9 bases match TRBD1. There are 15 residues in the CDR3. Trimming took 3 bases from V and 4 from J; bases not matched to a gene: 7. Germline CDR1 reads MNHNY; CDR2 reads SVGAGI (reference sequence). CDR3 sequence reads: CASSYPGQGHYEQYF. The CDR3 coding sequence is TGTGCCAGCAGTTATCCGGGACAGGGTCATTACGAGCAGTACTTC.

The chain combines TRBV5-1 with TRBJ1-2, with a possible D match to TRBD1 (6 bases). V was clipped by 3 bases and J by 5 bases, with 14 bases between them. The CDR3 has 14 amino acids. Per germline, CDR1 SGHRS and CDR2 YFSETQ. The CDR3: CASSSDSQSYGYTF. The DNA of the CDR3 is TGCGCCAGCAGCTCGGACAGCCAATCGTATGGCTACACCTTC.

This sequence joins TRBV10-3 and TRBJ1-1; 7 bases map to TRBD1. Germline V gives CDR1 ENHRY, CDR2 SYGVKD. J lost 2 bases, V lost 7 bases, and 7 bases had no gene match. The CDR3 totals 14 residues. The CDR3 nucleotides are TGTGCCATCAACACAGGGGAAGCTAACACTGAAGCTTTCTTT. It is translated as CAINTGEANTEAFF.

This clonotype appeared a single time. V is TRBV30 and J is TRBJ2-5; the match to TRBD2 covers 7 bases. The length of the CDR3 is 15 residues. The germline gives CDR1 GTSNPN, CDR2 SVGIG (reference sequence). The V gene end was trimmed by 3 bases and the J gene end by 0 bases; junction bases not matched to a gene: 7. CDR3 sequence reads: CAWRPFGGYQETQYF. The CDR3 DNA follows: TGTGCCTGGAGGCCTTTCGGGGGGTACCAAGAGACCCAGTACTTC.

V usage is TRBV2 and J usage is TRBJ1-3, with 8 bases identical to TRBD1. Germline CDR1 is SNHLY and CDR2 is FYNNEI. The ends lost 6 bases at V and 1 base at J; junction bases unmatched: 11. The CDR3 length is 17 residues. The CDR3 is CASSITGTGTSGNTIYF. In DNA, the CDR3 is TGTGCCAGCAGCATAACCGGGACAGGAACGTCTGGAAACACCATATATTTT.

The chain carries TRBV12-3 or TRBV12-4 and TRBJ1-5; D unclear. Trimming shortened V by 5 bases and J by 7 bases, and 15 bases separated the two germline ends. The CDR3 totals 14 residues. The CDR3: CASSGVGYTQPQHF. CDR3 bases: TGTGCCAGCAGTGGCGTTGGATACACCCAGCCCCAGCATTTT.

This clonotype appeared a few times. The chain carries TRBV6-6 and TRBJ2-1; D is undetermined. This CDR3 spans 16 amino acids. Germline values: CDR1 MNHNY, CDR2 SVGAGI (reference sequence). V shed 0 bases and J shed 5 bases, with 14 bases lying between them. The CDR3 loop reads CASSYSVVPYNNEQFF. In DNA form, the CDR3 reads TGTGCCAGCAGTTACTCTGTGGTACCCTACAACAATGAGCAGTTCTTC.

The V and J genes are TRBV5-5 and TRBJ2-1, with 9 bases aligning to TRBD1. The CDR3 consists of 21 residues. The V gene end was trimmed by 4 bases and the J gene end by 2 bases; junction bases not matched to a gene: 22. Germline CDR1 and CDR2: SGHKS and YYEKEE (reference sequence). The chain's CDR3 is CASSGVERQGVWGIPYNEQFF. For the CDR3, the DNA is TGTGCCAGCAGCGGAGTAGAGAGACAGGGGGTTTGGGGGATCCCCTACAATGAGCAGTTCTTC.

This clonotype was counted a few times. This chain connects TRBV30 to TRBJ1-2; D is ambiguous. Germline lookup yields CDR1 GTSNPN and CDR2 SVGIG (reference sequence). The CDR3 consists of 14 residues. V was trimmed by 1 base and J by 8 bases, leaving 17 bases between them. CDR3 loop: CAWSGPSLFWGYTF. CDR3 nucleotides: TGTGCCTGGAGTGGACCCTCTCTCTTCTGGGGCTACACCTTC.

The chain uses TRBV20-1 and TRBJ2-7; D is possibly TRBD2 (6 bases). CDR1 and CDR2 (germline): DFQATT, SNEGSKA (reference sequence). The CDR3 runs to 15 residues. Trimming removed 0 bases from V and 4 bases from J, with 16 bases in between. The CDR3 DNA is TGCAGTGCTAGAGATCCTGCGCGGGAAATATACGAGCAGTACTTC. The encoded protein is CSARDPAREIYEQYF.

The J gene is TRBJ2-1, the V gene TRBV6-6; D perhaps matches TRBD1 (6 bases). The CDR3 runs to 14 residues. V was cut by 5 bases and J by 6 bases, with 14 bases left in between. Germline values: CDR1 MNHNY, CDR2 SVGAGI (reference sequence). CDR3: CASSRTDRINEQFF. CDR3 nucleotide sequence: TGTGCCAGCAGTCGGACAGATCGAATCAATGAGCAGTTCTTC.

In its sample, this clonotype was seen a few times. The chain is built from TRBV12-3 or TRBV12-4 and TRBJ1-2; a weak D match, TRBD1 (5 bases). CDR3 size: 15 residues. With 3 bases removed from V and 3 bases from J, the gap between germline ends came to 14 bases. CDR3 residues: CASSFVSGPHYGYTF. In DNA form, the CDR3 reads TGTGCCAGCAGTTTTGTTTCAGGGCCTCACTATGGCTACACCTTC.

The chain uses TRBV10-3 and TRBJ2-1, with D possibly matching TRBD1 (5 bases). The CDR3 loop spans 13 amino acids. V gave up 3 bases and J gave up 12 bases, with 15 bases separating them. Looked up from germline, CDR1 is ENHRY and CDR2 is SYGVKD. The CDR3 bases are TGTGCCATCAGTGAATCAGGGAATTTGGGGCAGTTCTTC. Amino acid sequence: CAISESGNLGQFF.

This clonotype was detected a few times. The DNA for the CDR3 is TGTGCCAGCAGCCCACGCCGAGTCCAAGAGACCCAGTACTTC. Its translation: CASSPRRVQETQYF. V is TRBV7-2 and J is TRBJ2-5; no clear D gene. CDR3 length: 14 residues. Germline V gives CDR1 SGHTA, CDR2 FQGNSA. Trimming shortened V by 5 bases and J by 1 base, and 11 bases separated the two germline ends.

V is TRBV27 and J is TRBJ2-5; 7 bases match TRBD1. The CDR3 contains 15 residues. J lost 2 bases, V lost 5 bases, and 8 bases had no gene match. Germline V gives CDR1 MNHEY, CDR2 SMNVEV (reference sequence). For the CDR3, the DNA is TGTGCCAGCAGTATATTCTCGGGACAGCAAGAGACCCAGTACTTC. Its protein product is CASSIFSGQQETQYF.

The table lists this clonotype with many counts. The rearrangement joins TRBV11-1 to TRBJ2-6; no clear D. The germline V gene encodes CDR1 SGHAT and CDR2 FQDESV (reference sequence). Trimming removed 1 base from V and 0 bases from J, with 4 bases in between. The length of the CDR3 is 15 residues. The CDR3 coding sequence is TGTGCCAGCAGCTTAGAATTCTCTGGGGCCAACGTCCTGACTTTC. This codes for CASSLEFSGANVLTF.

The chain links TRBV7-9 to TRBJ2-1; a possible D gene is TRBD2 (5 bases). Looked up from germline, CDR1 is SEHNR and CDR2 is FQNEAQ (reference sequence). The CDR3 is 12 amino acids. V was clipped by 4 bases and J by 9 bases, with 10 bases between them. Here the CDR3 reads CASSWGRGEQFF. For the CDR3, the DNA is TGTGCCAGCAGCTGGGGTCGGGGTGAGCAGTTCTTC.

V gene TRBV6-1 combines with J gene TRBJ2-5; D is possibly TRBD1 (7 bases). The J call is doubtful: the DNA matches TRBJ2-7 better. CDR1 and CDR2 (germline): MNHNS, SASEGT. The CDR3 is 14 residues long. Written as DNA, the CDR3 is TGTGCCAGCGTACCAAGACAGGGAGGTTCCGAGCAGTACTTC. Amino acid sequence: CASVPRQGGSEQYF.